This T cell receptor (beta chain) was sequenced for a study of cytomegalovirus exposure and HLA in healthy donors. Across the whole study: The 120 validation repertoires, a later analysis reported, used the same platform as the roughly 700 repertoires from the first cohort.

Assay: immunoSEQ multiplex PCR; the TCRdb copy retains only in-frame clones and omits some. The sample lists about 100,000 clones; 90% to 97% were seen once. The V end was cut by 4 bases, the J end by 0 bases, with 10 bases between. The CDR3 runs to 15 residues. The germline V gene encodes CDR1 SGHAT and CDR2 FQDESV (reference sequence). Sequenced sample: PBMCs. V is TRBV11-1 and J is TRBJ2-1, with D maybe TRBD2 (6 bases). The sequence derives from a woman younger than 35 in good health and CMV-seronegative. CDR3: CASSSWTISYNEQFF. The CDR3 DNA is TGTGCCAGCAGCTCCTGGACTATCTCCTACAATGAGCAGTTCTTC.